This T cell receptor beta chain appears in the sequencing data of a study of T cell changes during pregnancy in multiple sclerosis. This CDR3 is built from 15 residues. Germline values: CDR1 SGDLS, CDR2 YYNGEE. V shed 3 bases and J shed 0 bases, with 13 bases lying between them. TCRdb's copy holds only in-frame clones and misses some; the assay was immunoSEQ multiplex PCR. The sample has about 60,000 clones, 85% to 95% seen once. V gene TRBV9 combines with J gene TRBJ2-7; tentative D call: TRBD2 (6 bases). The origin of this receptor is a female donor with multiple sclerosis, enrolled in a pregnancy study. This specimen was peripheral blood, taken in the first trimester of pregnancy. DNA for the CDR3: TGTGCCAGCAGCGCCACTTGGGACTCCTCCTACGAGCAGTACTTC. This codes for CASSATWDSSYEQYF.